Following are 9 T cell receptor beta chains from one sample sequenced in a study of CD8 T cells in Susac syndrome. The RNA, about 0.5 to 1 ug, was put through reverse transcription using random hexamers. In TCRdb, the immunoSEQ multiplex PCR reads were re-called with MiXCR into one record per CDR3 protein. The data hold roughly 170,000 distinct CDR3 sequences, with approximately 94% observed a single time. The sequenced material came from CD4+ T cells from PBMCs. The receptors shown here come from a human donor with multiple sclerosis.

The chain joins TRBV6-5 to TRBJ2-7, with 8 bases that match TRBD2. J lost 4 bases, V lost 0 bases, and 5 bases had no gene match. This CDR3 region has 15 residues. CDR1 is MNHEY, CDR2 SVGAGI, per germline. The CDR3, as DNA: TGTGCCAGCAGTTACTCACCGGGAGGGCCATACGAGCAGTACTTC. Residues: CASSYSPGGPYEQYF.

The chain recombines TRBV2 with TRBJ2-1, with D possibly being TRBD2 (5 bases). Looked up from germline, CDR1 is SNHLY and CDR2 is FYNNEI. V was shortened by 4 bases and J by 11 bases, with 9 bases between the two germline ends. The CDR3 sequence is 11 residues long. The CDR3 DNA reads as TGTGCCAGCAGTGGGGCGGGTAAGCAGTTCTTC. Protein: CASSGAGKQFF. Complete variable domain (other parts from reference TRBV2 and TRBJ2-1): EPEVTQTPSHQVTQMGQEVILRCVPISNHLYFYWYRQILGQKVEFLVSFYNNEISEKSEIFDDQFSVERPDGSNFTLKIRSTKLEDSAMYFCASSGAGKQFFGPGTRLTVL.

The V call is TRBV20-1, the J call TRBJ2-3; TRBD2 matches 11 bases. Germline-derived CDR1 and CDR2 are DFQATT and SNEGSKA (reference sequence). The CDR3 has 15 amino acids. The junction had 6 bases not matched to a gene; V was cut back by 4 bases and J by 3 bases. For the CDR3, the DNA is TGCAGTGCTAAGCTGGCTAGCGGGAGGACAGATACGCAGTATTTT. Protein product: CSAKLASGRTDTQYF.

This chain links TRBV20-1 with TRBJ2-3, with 10 bases matching TRBD2. In germline, CDR1 is DFQATT, CDR2 SNEGSKA (reference sequence). J lost 4 bases, V lost 6 bases, and 10 bases had no gene match. The CDR3 sequence is 15 residues long. This CDR3 is CSASTSGIGSDTQYF. The CDR3 DNA follows: TGCAGTGCCAGTACTAGCGGGATAGGATCAGATACGCAGTATTTT.

V and J are TRBV7-2 and TRBJ2-5; 8 nucleotides match TRBD2. Germline values: CDR1 SGHTA, CDR2 FQGNSA. The J segment lost 0 bases and the V segment lost 5 bases, leaving 8 bases of the junction unmatched. The CDR3 totals 16 residues. CDR3 DNA: TGTGCCAGCAGCAAAGGGACTAGGGGCTACCAAGAGACCCAGTACTTC. It translates to CASSKGTRGYQETQYF.

V usage is TRBV7-2 and J usage is TRBJ2-1; a weak D match, TRBD1 (5 bases). Germline V gene sequence: CDR1 SGHTA, CDR2 FQGNSA. The CDR3 sequence is 13 residues long. Trimming took off 6 bases at V and 5 bases at J, with 11 bases between the two ends. CDR3 amino acids: CASRQQVHNEQFF. CDR3 bases: TGTGCCAGCAGGCAACAGGTACACAATGAGCAGTTCTTC.

The V gene is TRBV2, the J gene TRBJ1-6; no firm D call. Germline V gives CDR1 SNHLY, CDR2 FYNNEI. This CDR3 has 13 amino acids. Trimming took 5 bases from V and 7 from J, leaving 9 bases between them. The CDR3 DNA follows: TGTGCCAGCAGTACCACAGAAAATTCACCCCTCCACTTT. It is translated as CASSTTENSPLHF.

The J gene is TRBJ2-7, the V gene TRBV7-2; D remains unclear. CDR1 is SGHTA and CDR2 is FQGNSA in the germline V gene. V shed 5 bases and J shed 1 base, with 15 bases lying between them. The CDR3 consists of 15 residues. CDR3 DNA: TGTGCCAGCAGCCTGTCAGGCCCCCATTCCTACGAGCAGTACTTC. Amino acid sequence: CASSLSGPHSYEQYF.

This clonotype has only one observation. The chain combines TRBV7-9 with TRBJ2-5; D is perhaps TRBD2 (6 bases). Trimming removed 5 bases from V and 1 base from J, with 8 bases in between. The CDR3 is 13 residues long. The V gene's germline CDR1 is SEHNR and CDR2 FQNEAQ (reference sequence). The CDR3: CASSAGSQETQYF. Here the CDR3 DNA reads TGTGCCAGCAGCGCCGGGAGCCAAGAGACCCAGTACTTC.